The next 15 T cell receptor beta chains were all read from a single sample in a study of T cell responses to AZD1222 COVID-19 vaccine. Generated by immunoSEQ multiplex PCR, the TCRdb table keeps only in-frame clones and is missing some. The sample comprises approximately 120,000 clones, approximately 90% of which are singletons, and approximately 8.8% rests with the top ten. The starting material was peripheral blood, obtained 28 days after the second AZD1222 dose. The receptors were sampled from an adult who received the AZD1222 COVID-19 vaccine.

The chain is built from TRBV4-2 and TRBJ2-7; 9 bases are a match to TRBD1. The V gene end was trimmed by 3 bases and the J gene end by 2 bases; junction bases not matched to a gene: 5. The germline gives CDR1 LGHNA, CDR2 YNFKEQ. This CDR3 has 15 amino acids. This CDR3 reads CASSQTGQGTYEQYF. The CDR3 DNA sequence: TGTGCCAGCAGCCAGACAGGACAGGGGACCTACGAGCAGTACTTC.

V usage is TRBV18 and J usage is TRBJ2-2, with D unresolved. This CDR3 has 17 residues. Germline V gives CDR1 KGHSH, CDR2 LQKENI. Trimming shortened V by 1 base and J by 0 bases, and 12 bases separated the two germline ends. CDR3 in amino acids: CASSPLTLRTNTGELFF. The CDR3 DNA reads as TGTGCCAGCTCACCACTCACGCTGAGAACGAACACCGGGGAGCTGTTTTTT.

V is TRBV12-3 or TRBV12-4 and J is TRBJ1-2, with D unclear. V was cut by 7 bases and J by 4 bases, with 10 bases left in between. The CDR3 covers 12 residues. CDR3: CASTIEGYGYTF. The CDR3 region has the DNA TGTGCCAGCACCATCGAGGGCTATGGCTACACCTTC.

The J gene is TRBJ2-7, the V gene TRBV4-3; unclear D gene. Per the germline V gene, CDR1 is LGHNA and CDR2 is YSLEER. V was pared by 1 base and J by 2 bases, with 9 bases between. The CDR3 totals 14 residues. CDR3 sequence (DNA): TGCGCCAGCAGCCAAGGCCTTAACACCTACGAGCAGTACTTC. Its translation is CASSQGLNTYEQYF.

J is TRBJ2-5 and V is TRBV4-3, with D perhaps matching TRBD2 (6 bases). Trimming left V 0 bases short and J 9 bases short, with 17 bases between. The CDR3 covers 15 residues. Germline assignment: CDR1 LGHNA and CDR2 YSLEER. This CDR3 is CASSQEFGEERPQYF. The CDR3, as DNA: TGCGCCAGCAGCCAAGAGTTTGGGGAGGAGAGGCCCCAGTACTTC.

In its sample, this clone was seen a few times. J is TRBJ1-1 and V is TRBV4-3; D is ambiguous. There are 16 residues in the CDR3. Trimming left V 2 bases short and J 1 base short, with 14 bases between. In germline, CDR1 is LGHNA, CDR2 YSLEER. Written as DNA, the CDR3 is TGCGCCAGCAGCCAATCTCCACCATTAAGGAACACTGAAGCTTTCTTT. Translated, it gives CASSQSPPLRNTEAFF.

This chain uses TRBV29-1 with TRBJ2-5; 10 nucleotides line up with TRBD2. Losses at the gene ends were 1 base for V and 3 bases for J; bases not matched to a gene: 8. CDR1 is SQVTM and CDR2 is ANQGSEA in the germline V gene. This CDR3 has 16 amino acids. The CDR3 DNA is TGCAGCGTTGAAGGTGGGCTAGCGGGGGTCGAAGAGACCCAGTACTTC. This translates into CSVEGGLAGVEETQYF.

V is TRBV14 and J is TRBJ1-4; D call uncertain. Germline V gene sequence: CDR1 SGHDN, CDR2 FVKESK. V was clipped by 1 base and J by 8 bases, with 8 bases between them. This CDR3 comprises 13 residues. The CDR3 loop reads CASSQGGSEKLFF. CDR3 bases: TGTGCCAGCAGCCAAGGAGGGTCGGAAAAACTGTTTTTT.

V gene TRBV9 combines with J gene TRBJ1-4; 7 bases align to TRBD1. V was clipped by 0 bases and J by 12 bases; unmatched bases: 11. CDR3 length equals 15 residues. Germline V gene lookup returns CDR1 SGDLS and CDR2 YYNGEE. The CDR3 nucleotides are TGTGCCAGCAGCGTAGATCCGACAGGGATTGCAGAACTGTTTTTT. Translation: CASSVDPTGIAELFF.

The V and J genes are TRBV6-5 and TRBJ1-2, with 7 bases that match TRBD1. Germline CDR1 is MNHEY and CDR2 is SVGAGI. The V and J ends lost 6 bases and 8 bases, in that order; junction bases with no gene match: 6. The CDR3 has 12 amino acids. The CDR3 here is CASSRDSSGYTF. The CDR3 region has the DNA TGTGCCAGCAGCCGGGACAGCTCAGGCTACACCTTC.

The chain combines TRBV7-7 with TRBJ2-1, with 10 nucleotides matching TRBD2. This CDR3 comprises 15 residues. Trimming at V came to 5 bases and at J to 8 bases, leaving 9 bases not matched to a gene. Germline lookup yields CDR1 SSHAT and CDR2 FNYEAQ (reference sequence). CDR3: CASSAGLAARDEQFF. The CDR3 nucleotides read TGTGCCAGCAGCGCAGGACTAGCGGCCCGAGATGAGCAGTTCTTC.

The genes are TRBV18 and TRBJ1-1; D gene unclear. V lost 6 bases, J lost 3 bases, and 11 bases lay in between. There are 13 residues in the CDR3. CDR1 is KGHSH and CDR2 is LQKENI in the germline V gene. The CDR3 loop reads CASSEGEYTEAFF. CDR3 sequence (DNA): TGTGCCAGCTCCGAGGGAGAATACACTGAAGCTTTCTTT.

The V call is TRBV5-1, the J call TRBJ2-5; D unresolved. Germline V gene lookup returns CDR1 SGHRS and CDR2 YFSETQ. This CDR3 has 13 amino acids. Trimming took off 0 bases at V and 4 bases at J, with 7 bases between the two ends. The DNA for the CDR3 is TGCGCCAGCAGCTTGGGTTTGGGAGAGACCCAGTACTTC. Translated, it gives CASSLGLGETQYF.

This clone has just one count. This chain uses TRBV6-1 with TRBJ1-4, with D hard to call. The CDR3 covers 11 residues. The V end was cut by 3 bases, the J end by 7 bases, with 3 bases between. Germline assignment: CDR1 MNHNS and CDR2 SASEGT. CDR3 region: CASSDPEKLFF. The CDR3 DNA reads TGTGCCAGCAGTGATCCTGAAAAACTGTTTTTT.

This chain uses TRBV7-9 with TRBJ2-1, with D uncertain. Germline CDR1 is SEHNR and CDR2 is FQNEAQ (reference sequence). The CDR3 runs to 15 residues. Trimming cost V 5 bases and J 2 bases, with 13 bases left between them. CDR3 region: CASSPQSVTYNEQFF. CDR3 DNA sequence: TGTGCCAGCAGCCCCCAAAGCGTGACCTACAATGAGCAGTTCTTC.